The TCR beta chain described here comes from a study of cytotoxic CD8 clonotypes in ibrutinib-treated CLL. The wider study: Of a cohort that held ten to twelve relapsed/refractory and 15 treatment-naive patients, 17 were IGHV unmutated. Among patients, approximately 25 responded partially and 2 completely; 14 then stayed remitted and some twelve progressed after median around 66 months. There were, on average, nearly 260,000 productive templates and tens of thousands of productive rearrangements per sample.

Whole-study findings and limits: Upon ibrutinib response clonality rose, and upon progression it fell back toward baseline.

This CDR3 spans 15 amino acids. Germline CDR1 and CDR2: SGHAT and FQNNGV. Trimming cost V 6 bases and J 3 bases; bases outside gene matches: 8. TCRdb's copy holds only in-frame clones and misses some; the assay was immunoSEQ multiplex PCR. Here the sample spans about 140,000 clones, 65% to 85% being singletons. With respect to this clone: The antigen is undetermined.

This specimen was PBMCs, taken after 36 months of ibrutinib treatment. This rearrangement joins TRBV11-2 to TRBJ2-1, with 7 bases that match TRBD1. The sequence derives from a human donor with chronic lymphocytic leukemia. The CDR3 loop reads CASSTRDRLYNEQFF. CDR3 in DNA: TGTGCCAGCAGTACCCGGGACAGACTCTACAATGAGCAGTTCTTC.